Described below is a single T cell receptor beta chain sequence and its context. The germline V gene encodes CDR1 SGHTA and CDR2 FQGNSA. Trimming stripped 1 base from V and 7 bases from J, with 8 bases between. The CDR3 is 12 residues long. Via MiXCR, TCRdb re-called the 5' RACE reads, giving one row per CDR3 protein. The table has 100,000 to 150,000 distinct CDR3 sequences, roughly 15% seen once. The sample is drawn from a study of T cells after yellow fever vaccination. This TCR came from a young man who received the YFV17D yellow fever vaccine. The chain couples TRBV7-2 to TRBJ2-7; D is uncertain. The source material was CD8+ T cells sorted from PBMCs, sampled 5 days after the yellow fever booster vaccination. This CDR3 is CASSLGSREQYF. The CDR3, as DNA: TGTGCCAGCAGCTTAGGGTCGCGGGAGCAGTACTTC.